The rows below give T cell receptor beta chains drawn from one sample of a study of T cells in Graves' hyperthyroidism and ophthalmopathy. TCRdb re-called the multiplex PCR reads with MiXCR, one entry per CDR3 protein. The data hold 250,000 to 300,000 distinct CDR3 sequences, with around 15% observed a single time. The sample taken for sequencing was blood. All receptors come from a woman aged 40 to 55 with Graves' hyperthyroidism. CDR3s include the opening cysteine and the closing phenylalanine or tryptophan. The D gene is left open where the match is weak. A row's size may be missing; if present it is once, few, many or a size class.

clone_size | d_call | j_call | v_call | cdr3_nt | cdr3_aa
many | TRBD2 | TRBJ2-1 | TRBV7-8 | TGTGCCAGCAGCCGAGGGACTAGCGGGGGGAATGAGCAGTTCTTC | CASSRGTSGGNEQFF
NA | NA | TRBJ1-6 | TRBV6-5 | TGTGCCAGCAGTTACGAGGGAACATCCTATAATTCACCCCTCCACTTT | CASSYEGTSYNSPLHF
many | TRBD1 | TRBJ1-1 | TRBV7-9 | TGTGCCAGCAACAACCCGGGACAGGGGGTTTTTGGGGCTTTCTTT | CASNNPGQGVFGAFF
NA | NA | TRBJ2-7 | TRBV2 | TGTGCCAGCAGGGCAGGGGGGAACTACGAGCAGTACTTC | CASRAGGNYEQYF
NA | NA | TRBJ2-1 | TRBV7-8 | TGTGCCAGCAGCTTAATCTTTGGGGGAGGGGGTTCCTACAATGAGCAGTTCTTC | CASSLIFGGGGSYNEQFF
many | TRBD2 | TRBJ2-1 | TRBV5-1 | TGCGCCAGCAGCTCGGTAGCGGGAGTGGATGAGCAGTTCTTC | CASSSVAGVDEQFF
many | NA | TRBJ2-3 | TRBV24-1 | TGTGCCACCAGTGACGCCCGGTCAGCGTGGGATACGCAGTATTTT | CATSDARSAWDTQYF
many | NA | TRBJ2-3 | TRBV12-3/TRBV12-4 | TGTGCCAGCGGGAGGACCAGCACAGATACGCAGTATTTT | CASGRTSTDTQYF
NA | NA | TRBJ2-2 | TRBV19 | TGTGCCAGCGGTAGGCGAGCCGGGGAGCTGTTTTTT | CASGRRAGELFF
many | NA | TRBJ2-5 | TRBV5-5 | TGTGCCAGCAGCTTGGATGACAGGCCTCCTGGGGAGACCCAGTACTTC | CASSLDDRPPGETQYF
many | NA | TRBJ2-1 | TRBV12-3/TRBV12-4 | TGTGCCAGCAGCCGCGGTGGGGCCTACAATGAGCAGTTCTTC | CASSRGGAYNEQFF
NA | TRBD1 | TRBJ2-3 | TRBV11-3 | TGTGCCAGCAGCCGGACAGGGATTAGCACAGATACGCAGTATTTT | CASSRTGISTDTQYF
many | TRBD1 | TRBJ1-2 | TRBV5-6 | TGTGCCAGCAGCTTGGTCCTGGGACAGTCACCAGGCTACACCTTC | CASSLVLGQSPGYTF
many | NA | TRBJ2-3 | TRBV11-2 | TGTGCCAGCAGCTTAGAGGGAGCTCCTAGCACAGATACGCAGTATTTT | CASSLEGAPSTDTQYF
NA | TRBD2 | TRBJ2-3 | TRBV5-1 | TGCGCCAGCTGTTCCAGCGGGAGGGGAGGCACAGATACGCAGTATTTT | CASCSSGRGGTDTQYF
few | TRBD2 | TRBJ2-7 | TRBV28 | TGTGCCAGCAGAACTAGCGGGAGGTCCTACGAGCAGTACTTC | CASRTSGRSYEQYF
many | TRBD1 | TRBJ2-5 | TRBV5-8 | TGTGCCAGCAGCTTGGCCGGGCGAGGACAGGGACAAGAGACCCAGTACTTC | CASSLAGRGQGQETQYF
NA | NA | TRBJ2-7 | TRBV2 | TGTGCCAGCAGCGAGGGGGAGGAGCACGAGCAGTACTTC | CASSEGEEHEQYF
NA | TRBD2 | TRBJ2-5 | TRBV27 | TGTGCCAGCAGCCTACGGGTCGGTAGCGGGATCAGGACCCAGTACTTC | CASSLRVGSGIRTQYF
many | TRBD2 | TRBJ2-2 | TRBV6-5 | TGTGCCAGCAGTTACTCCCACCAGCGGGAGGGATATACCCCGGGGGAGCTGTTTTTT | CASSYSHQREGYTPGELFF
many | TRBD1 | TRBJ1-1 | TRBV3-1 | TGTGCCAGCAGCCACCCACAGGGGGCGGCTTTCTTT | CASSHPQGAAFF
NA | NA | TRBJ2-2 | TRBV2 | TGTGCCAGCAGAGGGGTTCGGCCGGGACAAAACACCGGGGAGCTGTTTTTT | CASRGVRPGQNTGELFF
many | TRBD1 | TRBJ1-1 | TRBV6-1 | TGTGCCAGCAATCTGGACAGGGGCACTGAAGCTTTCTTT | CASNLDRGTEAFF
many | TRBD1 | TRBJ1-5 | TRBV2 | TGTGCCAGCAGTCTTGCCGGGACAGGGAATCAGCCCCAGCATTTT | CASSLAGTGNQPQHF
many | NA | TRBJ2-2 | TRBV15 | TGTGCCACCAGCCCCCGGACGGGTACCGGGGAGCTGTTTTTT | CATSPRTGTGELFF
few | NA | TRBJ1-1 | TRBV20-1 | TGCAGTGCTAAGTTGCCACAAGCGGGAAGCACTGAAGCTTTCTTT | CSAKLPQAGSTEAFF
few | TRBD2 | TRBJ2-3 | TRBV20-1 | TGCAGTGCTAAAGCGGGAGGTTTTACAGATACGCAGTATTTT | CSAKAGGFTDTQYF
many | NA | TRBJ1-1 | TRBV28 | TGTGCCAGCCGTCGGGGGGGTGCGAACACTGAAGCTTTCTTT | CASRRGGANTEAFF
many | TRBD1 | TRBJ1-1 | TRBV6-2/TRBV6-3 | TGTGCCAGCAGTAACAGGGGTGGGGACACTGAAGCTTTCTTT | CASSNRGGDTEAFF
many | NA | TRBJ2-5 | TRBV30 | TGTGCCTGGGGCCAAGGAGAGACCCAGTACTTC | CAWGQGETQYF
many | NA | TRBJ2-5 | TRBV27 | TGTGCCAGCAGCAACGGGCAGGGGCGCCACCAAGAGACCCAGTACTTC | CASSNGQGRHQETQYF
few | NA | TRBJ1-5 | TRBV20-1 | TGCAGTGCTAATAGGGGGGGGGTGAGCAATCAGCCCCAGCATTTT | CSANRGGVSNQPQHF
few | TRBD1 | TRBJ1-4 | TRBV7-9 | TGTGCCAGCAGCTTTACAGGGGGGGGAACTAATGAAAAACTGTTTTTT | CASSFTGGGTNEKLFF